Following are 18 T cell receptor beta chains from one sample sequenced in a study of radiotherapy plus CTLA-4 blockade in lung cancer. Profiled with immunoSEQ multiplex PCR; TCRdb holds only in-frame clones, not every one. The sample consists of 24,000 or so clones, over 55% of them appearing once. The sequences come from peripheral blood, collected from a patient treated with radiotherapy plus ipilimumab. These receptors were collected from a human donor with non-small cell lung cancer whose response to radiotherapy plus ipilimumab could not be evaluated.

The chain is built from TRBV4-1 and TRBJ2-5; TRBD2 aligns across 10 bases. The CDR3 length is 14 residues. V lost 5 bases to trimming and J lost 6 bases; unmatched junction nucleotides: 6. The germline gives CDR1 MGHRA, CDR2 YSYEKL. CDR3: CASSGGLAEKTQYF. The CDR3 DNA follows: TGCGCCAGCAGCGGAGGACTAGCGGAAAAGACCCAGTACTTC.

The CDR3 coding sequence is TGTGCCAGCAGCTCCGGGGGGCGAGGTACTGAAGCTTTCTTT. This encodes CASSSGGRGTEAFF. The J gene is TRBJ1-1, the V gene TRBV5-4, with D tentatively TRBD1 (6 bases). The ends were cut back, 3 bases at V and 5 bases at J, with 14 bases in the middle. The CDR3 contains 14 residues. Germline V CDR1 and CDR2: SGHNT, YYREEE (reference sequence). The full variable domain, with the rest looked up from reference TRBV5-4 and TRBJ1-1, is ETGVTQSPTHLIKTRGQQVTLRCSSQSGHNTVSWYQQALGQGPQFIFQYYREEENGRGNFPPRFSGLQFPNYSSELNVNALELDDSALYLCASSSGGRGTEAFFGQGTRLTVV.

J is TRBJ2-1 and V is TRBV6-6, with 8 bases identical to TRBD1. CDR1 and CDR2 from the germline V gene are MNHNY and SVGAGI (reference sequence). This CDR3 has 14 residues. V trimming: 10 bases; J trimming: 9 bases; junction bases outside the gene matches: 14. The CDR3, as DNA: TGTGCCACGGGTGGACAGGGATATACCTCTGAGCAGTTCTTC. Protein sequence: CATGGQGYTSEQFF.

This clone was detected a few times. CDR3 loop: CASKGTAKNIQYF. CDR3 nucleotide sequence: TGTGCCAGTAAAGGGACAGCTAAAAACATTCAGTACTTC. This chain connects TRBV19 to TRBJ2-4; 7 positions match TRBD1. The CDR3 is 13 amino acids. The junction had 4 bases not matched to a gene; V was cut back by 7 bases and J by 4 bases. Germline values: CDR1 LNHDA, CDR2 SQIVND (reference sequence).

The rearrangement links TRBV9 to TRBJ2-3; possible D gene TRBD2, 6 bases. The ends were cut back, 3 bases at V and 3 bases at J, with 11 bases in the middle. Germline lookup yields CDR1 SGDLS and CDR2 YYNGEE. There are 14 residues in the CDR3. CDR3 region: CASSAGSRTDTQYF. The CDR3 DNA follows: TGTGCCAGCAGCGCCGGGAGCCGGACAGATACGCAGTATTTT. The variable domain in full, with the rest retrieved from reference TRBV9 and TRBJ2-3, is DSGVTQTPKHLITATGQRVTLRCSPRSGDLSVYWYQQSLDQGLQFLIQYYNGEERAKGNILERFSAQQFPDLHSELNLSSLELGDSALYFCASSAGSRTDTQYFGPGTRLTVL.

The V and J genes are TRBV6-6 and TRBJ2-1; TRBD2 matches 15 bases. V was clipped by 8 bases and J by 9 bases; unmatched bases: 5. This CDR3 comprises 14 residues. CDR1 is MNHNY, CDR2 SVGAGI, per germline (reference sequence). The CDR3 DNA is TGTGCCAGCCGACAGGGACTAGCGGGAGGTGAGCAGTTCTTC. Residues: CASRQGLAGGEQFF.

In its sample, this clone was seen a few times. The rearrangement uses TRBV7-2 and TRBJ2-7; D is perhaps TRBD1 (5 bases). Trimming left V 4 bases short and J 1 base short, with 14 bases between. The V gene's germline CDR1 is SGHTA and CDR2 FQGNSA. The CDR3 totals 15 residues. The CDR3 region is CASSSLGPPSYEQYF. CDR3 DNA: TGTGCCAGCAGCTCCCTGGGGCCTCCTTCCTACGAGCAGTACTTC.

This clone is medium-sized (0.01 to 0.1%) in the sample. V gene TRBV7-2 combines with J gene TRBJ2-7; 8 bases line up with TRBD2. The CDR3 length is 15 residues. CDR1 is SGHTA, CDR2 FQGNSA, per germline. Unmatched junction bases numbered 11, after V lost 2 bases and J lost 8 bases. CDR3 sequence (DNA): TGTGCCAGCAGCTTATCGGCGGGAAGCGGGGGAAAGCAGTACTTC. Amino acid sequence: CASSLSAGSGGKQYF.

This clone occurred a few times. The CDR3 sequence: CASSTGQDTDTQYF. The CDR3 nucleotides read TGCGCCAGCAGCACAGGACAGGACACAGATACGCAGTATTTT. This chain links TRBV5-1 with TRBJ2-3, with 7 bases lining up with TRBD1. CDR1 is SGHRS, CDR2 YFSETQ, per germline. The V and J ends lost 4 bases and 2 bases, in that order; junction bases with no gene match: 4. The CDR3 is made up of 14 amino acids.

This clone appeared a single time. The genes are TRBV27 and TRBJ2-1; tentatively, D is TRBD2 (7 bases). The germline CDR1 and CDR2 sequences are MNHEY and SMNVEV (reference sequence). CDR3 length: 17 amino acids. Between the trimmed V and J ends, which lost 3 bases and 3 bases, there was a span of 18 bases. The CDR3 DNA sequence: TGTGCCAGCAGTTTTGACGGAGGGGGGGGCTTCTACAATGAGCAGTTCTTC. It specifies CASSFDGGGGFYNEQFF.

The CDR3 bases are TGTGCCAGCAGCTTGACAGGGTATTACGAGCAGTACTTC. Translated: CASSLTGYYEQYF. The V and J genes are TRBV7-8 and TRBJ2-7; 7 bases line up with TRBD1. CDR3 length equals 13 residues. After removal of 3 bases from V and 4 bases from J, the junction contained 3 bases not matched to a gene. Germline loops: CDR1 SGHVS, CDR2 FQNEAQ.

The chain has TRBV5-1 and TRBJ2-7, with D unclear. Germline CDR1 SGHRS, CDR2 YFSETQ. The germline V and J ends were trimmed by 6 bases and 2 bases, with 24 bases remaining between them. The CDR3 runs to 17 residues. CDR3 residues: CASTPRGGSNLAYEQYF. For the CDR3, the DNA is TGCGCCAGCACCCCGAGAGGCGGAAGCAACCTAGCCTACGAGCAGTACTTC.

The chain couples TRBV28 to TRBJ1-1, with D perhaps TRBD1 (6 bases). V dropped 4 bases and J dropped 2 bases, with 11 bases sitting between them. The germline CDR1 and CDR2 sequences are MDHEN and SYDVKM. This CDR3 spans 14 amino acids. This CDR3 is CASSWGGANTEAFF. For the CDR3, the DNA is TGTGCCAGCAGTTGGGGGGGCGCAAACACTGAAGCTTTCTTT.

The chain joins TRBV5-1 to TRBJ2-1; TRBD2 might be the D (5 bases). CDR1 and CDR2 (germline): SGHRS, YFSETQ. Trimming removed 3 bases from V and 5 bases from J, with 12 bases in between. The CDR3 is 14 amino acids. Written as DNA, the CDR3 is TGCGCCAGCAGCTCCCTAGCTAATGACAATGAGCAGTTCTTC. Encoded protein: CASSSLANDNEQFF. Full variable domain (remainder filled in from reference TRBV5-1 and TRBJ2-1): KAGVTQTPRYLIKTRGQQVTLSCSPISGHRSVSWYQQTPGQGLQFLFEYFSETQRNKGNFPGRFSGRQFSNSRSEMNVSTLELGDSALYLCASSSLANDNEQFFGPGTRLTVL.

J is TRBJ2-7 and V is TRBV5-5; 9 positions match TRBD1. J gave up 3 bases and V 4 bases, and 5 bases lay outside the gene matches. The CDR3 consists of 14 residues. Germline-derived CDR1 and CDR2 are SGHKS and YYEKEE (reference sequence). The CDR3 region has the DNA TGTGCCAGCAGCAGGGGACAGGGCGTCTACGAGCAGTACTTC. Translating gives CASSRGQGVYEQYF.

Only one count was recorded for this clone. The V gene is TRBV29-1, the J gene TRBJ1-2; 9 bases are a match to TRBD1. Germline CDR1 SQVTM, CDR2 ANQGSEA. CDR3 length: 11 amino acids. The J segment lost 8 bases and the V segment lost 7 bases, leaving 5 bases of the junction unmatched. The CDR3 sequence is CSGGTGYGYTF. CDR3 DNA sequence: TGCAGCGGCGGGACAGGGTACGGCTACACCTTC. The variable domain in full, completed from reference TRBV29-1 and TRBJ1-2, reads SAVISQKPSRDICQRGTSLTIQCQVDSQVTMMFWYRQQPGQSLTLIATANQGSEATYESGFVIDKFPISRPNLTFSTLTVSNMSPEDSSIYLCSGGTGYGYTFGSGTRLTVV.

This sequence joins TRBV29-1 and TRBJ2-1; 13 nucleotides agree with TRBD2. V was pared by 7 bases and J by 5 bases, with 8 bases of the junction left unmatched. The CDR3 has 15 residues. Germline V lookup: CDR1 SQVTM, CDR2 ANQGSEA. CDR3: CSGLAGGHPNNEQFF. The CDR3 DNA reads as TGCAGCGGACTAGCGGGAGGACACCCTAACAATGAGCAGTTCTTC.

In this sample, this clone turned up a few times. The chain joins TRBV28 to TRBJ1-1; 10 nucleotides align to TRBD1. The ends lost 6 bases at V and 6 bases at J; junction bases unmatched: 7. CDR1 and CDR2 from the germline V gene are MDHEN and SYDVKM. The CDR3 runs 14 residues. CDR3 in DNA: TGTGCCAGCAGCCCGACAGGGGGCTTCTCTGAAGCTTTCTTT. It specifies CASSPTGGFSEAFF.